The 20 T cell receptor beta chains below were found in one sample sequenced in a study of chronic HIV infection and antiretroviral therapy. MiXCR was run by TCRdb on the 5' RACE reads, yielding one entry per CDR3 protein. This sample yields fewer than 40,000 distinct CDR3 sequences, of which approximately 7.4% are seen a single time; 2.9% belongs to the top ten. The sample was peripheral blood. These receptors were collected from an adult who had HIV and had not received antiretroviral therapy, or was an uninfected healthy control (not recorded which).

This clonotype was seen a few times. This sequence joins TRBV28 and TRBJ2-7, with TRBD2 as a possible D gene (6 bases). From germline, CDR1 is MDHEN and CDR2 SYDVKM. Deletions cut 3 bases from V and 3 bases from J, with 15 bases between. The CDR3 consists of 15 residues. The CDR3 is CASSFPQGGFYEQYF. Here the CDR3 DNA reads TGTGCCAGCAGTTTCCCCCAGGGAGGATTCTACGAGCAGTACTTC.

In DNA form, the CDR3 reads TGTGCCAGCAGTTTAGCAGGCCCAGCGGAATATAGCAATCAGCCCCAGCATTTT. Its protein is CASSLAGPAEYSNQPQHF. The chain recombines TRBV28 with TRBJ1-5; no clear D gene. This CDR3 region has 18 residues. Germline CDR1 MDHEN, CDR2 SYDVKM. Trimming removed 2 bases from V and 0 bases from J, with 17 bases in between.

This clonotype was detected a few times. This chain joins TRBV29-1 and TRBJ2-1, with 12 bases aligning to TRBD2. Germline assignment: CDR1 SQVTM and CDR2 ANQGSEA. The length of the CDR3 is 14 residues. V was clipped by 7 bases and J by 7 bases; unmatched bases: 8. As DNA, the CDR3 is TGCAGCGGCCAAGCTAGCGGGAGGGCTAATGAGCAGTTCTTC. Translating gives CSGQASGRANEQFF.

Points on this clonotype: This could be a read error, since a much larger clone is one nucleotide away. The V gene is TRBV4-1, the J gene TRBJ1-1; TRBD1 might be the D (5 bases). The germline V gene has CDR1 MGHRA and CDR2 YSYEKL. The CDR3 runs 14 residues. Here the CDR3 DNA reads TGCGCCAGCAGCCTTGGACATATGAACACTGAAACTTTCTTT. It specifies CASSLGHMNTETFF.

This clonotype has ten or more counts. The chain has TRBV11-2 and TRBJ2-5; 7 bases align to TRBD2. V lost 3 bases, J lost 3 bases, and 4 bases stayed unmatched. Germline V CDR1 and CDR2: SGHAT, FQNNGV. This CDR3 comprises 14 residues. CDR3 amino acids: CASSFRLAEETQYF. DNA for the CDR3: TGTGCCAGCAGCTTCCGACTAGCTGAAGAGACCCAGTACTTC.

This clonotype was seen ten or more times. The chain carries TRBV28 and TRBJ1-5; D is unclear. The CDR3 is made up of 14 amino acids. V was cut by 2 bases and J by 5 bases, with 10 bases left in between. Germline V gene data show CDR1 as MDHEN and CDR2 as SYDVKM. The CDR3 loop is CASSLQARDQPQHF. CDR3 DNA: TGTGCCAGCAGTTTACAGGCGAGGGATCAGCCCCAGCATTTT.

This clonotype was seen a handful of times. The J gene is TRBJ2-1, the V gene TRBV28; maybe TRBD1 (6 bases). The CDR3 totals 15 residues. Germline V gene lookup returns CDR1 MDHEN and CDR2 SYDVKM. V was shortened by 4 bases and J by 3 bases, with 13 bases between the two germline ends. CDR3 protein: CASSSQGSIYNEQFF. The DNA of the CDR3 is TGTGCCAGCAGTTCACAGGGTAGTATCTACAATGAGCAGTTCTTC.

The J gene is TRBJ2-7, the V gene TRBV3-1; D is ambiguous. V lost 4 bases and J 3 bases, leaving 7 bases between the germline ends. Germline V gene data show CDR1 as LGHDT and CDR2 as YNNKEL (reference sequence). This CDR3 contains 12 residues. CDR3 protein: CASSRGLYEQYF. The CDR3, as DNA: TGTGCCAGCAGCCGAGGTCTCTACGAGCAGTACTTC.

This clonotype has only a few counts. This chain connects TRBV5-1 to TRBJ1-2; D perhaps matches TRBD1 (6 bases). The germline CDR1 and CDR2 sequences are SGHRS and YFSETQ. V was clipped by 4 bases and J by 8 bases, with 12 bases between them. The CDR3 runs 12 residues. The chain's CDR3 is CASSPGETGYTF. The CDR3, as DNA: TGCGCCAGCAGCCCAGGGGAGACCGGCTACACCTTC.

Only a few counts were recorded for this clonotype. Here the CDR3 reads CSVDGTGDLWNGYTF. The CDR3 nucleotides read TGCAGCGTTGATGGGACAGGAGATCTCTGGAATGGCTACACCTTC. This chain connects TRBV29-1 to TRBJ1-2, with TRBD1 matching over 8 bases. CDR3 length equals 15 residues. Germline CDR1 SQVTM, CDR2 ANQGSEA. V lost 3 bases and J lost 6; bases outside the gene matches: 12.

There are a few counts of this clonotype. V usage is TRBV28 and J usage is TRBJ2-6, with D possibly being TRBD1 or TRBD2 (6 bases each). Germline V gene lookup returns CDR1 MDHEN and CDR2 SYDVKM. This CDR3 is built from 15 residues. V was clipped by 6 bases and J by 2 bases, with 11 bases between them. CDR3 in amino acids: CASSSGEAGANVLTF. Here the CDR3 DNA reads TGTGCCAGCAGCTCAGGGGAGGCTGGGGCCAACGTCCTGACTTTC.

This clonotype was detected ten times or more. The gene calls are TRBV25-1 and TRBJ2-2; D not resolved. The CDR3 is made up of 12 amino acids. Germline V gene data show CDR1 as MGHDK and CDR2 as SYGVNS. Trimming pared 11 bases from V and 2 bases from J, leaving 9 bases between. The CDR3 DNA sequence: TGTGCCGCAGGCCGAAACACCGGGGAGCTGTTTTTT. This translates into CAAGRNTGELFF.

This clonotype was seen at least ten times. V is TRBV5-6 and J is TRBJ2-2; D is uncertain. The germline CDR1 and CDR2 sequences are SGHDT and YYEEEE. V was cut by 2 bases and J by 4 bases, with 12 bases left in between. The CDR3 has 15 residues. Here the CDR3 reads CASSLIAQTTGELFF. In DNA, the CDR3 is TGTGCCAGCAGCTTAATCGCACAGACCACCGGGGAGCTGTTTTTT.

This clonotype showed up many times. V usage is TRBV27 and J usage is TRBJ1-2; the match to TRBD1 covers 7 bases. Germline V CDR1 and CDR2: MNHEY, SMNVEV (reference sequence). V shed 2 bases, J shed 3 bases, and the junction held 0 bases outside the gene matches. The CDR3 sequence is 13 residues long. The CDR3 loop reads CASSLDRDYGYTF. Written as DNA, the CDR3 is TGTGCCAGCAGTTTAGACAGGGACTATGGCTACACCTTC.

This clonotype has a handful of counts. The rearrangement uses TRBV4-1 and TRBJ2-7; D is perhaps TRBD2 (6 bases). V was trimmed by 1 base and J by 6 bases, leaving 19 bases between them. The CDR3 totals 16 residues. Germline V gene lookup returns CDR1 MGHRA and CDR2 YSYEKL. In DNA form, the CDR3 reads TGCGCCAGCAGCCAAGTCCTTCTAGCGAGGAGCTCCGAGCAGTACTTC. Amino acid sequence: CASSQVLLARSSEQYF.

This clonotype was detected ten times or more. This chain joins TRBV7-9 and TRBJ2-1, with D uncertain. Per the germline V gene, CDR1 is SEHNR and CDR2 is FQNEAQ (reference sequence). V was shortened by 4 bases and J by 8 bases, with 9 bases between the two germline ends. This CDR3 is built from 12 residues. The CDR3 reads CASSYQRYEQFF. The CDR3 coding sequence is TGTGCCAGCAGCTACCAGAGGTATGAGCAGTTCTTC.

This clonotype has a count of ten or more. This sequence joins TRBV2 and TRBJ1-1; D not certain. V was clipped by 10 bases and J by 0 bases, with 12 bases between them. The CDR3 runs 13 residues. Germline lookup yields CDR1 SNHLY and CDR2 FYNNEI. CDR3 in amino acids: CATLDGMNTEAFF. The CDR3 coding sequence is TGTGCCACCCTTGACGGGATGAACACTGAAGCTTTCTTT.

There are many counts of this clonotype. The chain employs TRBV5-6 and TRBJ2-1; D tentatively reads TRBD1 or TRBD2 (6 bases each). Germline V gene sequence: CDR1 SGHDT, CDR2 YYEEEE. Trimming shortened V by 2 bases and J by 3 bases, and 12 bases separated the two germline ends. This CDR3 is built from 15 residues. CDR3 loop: CASSFLQGGYNEQFF. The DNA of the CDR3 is TGTGCCAGCAGCTTCTTACAGGGAGGCTACAATGAGCAGTTCTTC.

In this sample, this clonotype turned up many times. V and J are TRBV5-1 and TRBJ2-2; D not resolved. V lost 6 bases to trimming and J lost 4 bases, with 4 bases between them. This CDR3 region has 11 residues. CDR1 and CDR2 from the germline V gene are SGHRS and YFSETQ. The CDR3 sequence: CASKRTGELFF. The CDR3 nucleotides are TGCGCCAGCAAGCGCACCGGGGAGCTGTTTTTT.

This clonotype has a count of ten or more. The CDR3: CAISESGTLASQYF. DNA of the CDR3: TGTGCCATCAGTGAGTCGGGGACCCTCGCGTCCCAGTACTTC. V gene TRBV10-3 combines with J gene TRBJ2-5; D may correspond to TRBD1 or TRBD2 (5 bases each). The V end lost 0 bases, the J end lost 9 bases, and 14 bases lay between the germline ends. Germline values: CDR1 ENHRY, CDR2 SYGVKD. There are 14 residues in the CDR3.